This passage covers 13 T cell receptor beta chains from one sample sequenced in a study of shared clonotypes between healthy human individuals. Clones were read by immunoSEQ multiplex PCR, and TCRdb kept only the in-frame ones, dropping some. This repertoire shows about 820,000 clones, 90% to 95% found once; its top ten account for around 24%. Naive CD8 cells, CD45RO-negative and positively selected for CCR7, excluded terminally differentiated effector memory CD45RA+ cells. Material: naive CD8+ T cells sorted from blood. All receptors derive from a man aged 25 to 40 in good health.

The genes are TRBV14 and TRBJ2-7; 11 bases fit TRBD1. Trimming took 8 bases from V and 2 from J; bases not matched to a gene: 11. Germline-derived CDR1 and CDR2 are SGHDN and FVKESK. The CDR3 covers 16 residues. In DNA form, the CDR3 reads TGTGCCAGCTCCACTCTTCCGGGACAGGGGGCCTACGAGCAGTACTTC. Translated: CASSTLPGQGAYEQYF.

This chain connects TRBV19 to TRBJ2-1; TRBD2 agrees at 14 bases. V dropped 1 base and J dropped 0; count of bases not matched to a gene: 11. This CDR3 region has 21 residues. The germline V gene encodes CDR1 LNHDA and CDR2 SQIVND (reference sequence). CDR3 nucleotides: TGTGCCAGTAGTATAGGCCGGAGACTAGCGGGAGGGCCTGGCTCCTACAATGAGCAGTTCTTC. It yields the protein CASSIGRRLAGGPGSYNEQFF.

In this sample, this clone turned up once. Other DNA sequences in the same sample also yield this CDR3. CDR3 coding DNA: TGCGCCAGCAGCCCTGGGACAGGGAACACTGAAGCTTTCTTT. It is translated as CASSPGTGNTEAFF. The chain uses TRBV4-3 and TRBJ1-1, with 8 bases matching TRBD1. The length of the CDR3 is 14 residues. V shed 4 bases and J 1 base; nucleotides not matched to a gene: 2. Germline values: CDR1 LGHNA, CDR2 YSLEER.

The V and J genes are TRBV9 and TRBJ2-7; 7 bases line up with TRBD1. V lost 4 bases and J lost 5; bases outside the gene matches: 9. The CDR3 runs 14 residues. The V gene's germline CDR1 is SGDLS and CDR2 YYNGEE. CDR3 sequence reads: CASSSRQGFDEQYF. Written as DNA, the CDR3 is TGTGCCAGCAGCTCCCGACAGGGCTTCGACGAGCAGTACTTC.

The chain is built from TRBV2 and TRBJ2-5; tentatively, D is TRBD1 (6 bases). The ends were cut back, 6 bases at V and 5 bases at J, with 16 bases in the middle. The germline V gene encodes CDR1 SNHLY and CDR2 FYNNEI. The length of the CDR3 is 14 residues. The CDR3 nucleotides are TGTGCCAGCAGACTTACGGGAAGGGGGGAGACCCAGTACTTC. Protein: CASRLTGRGETQYF.

The J gene is TRBJ2-7, the V gene TRBV12-1; TRBD2 reflects the table's D call only, with no check against the DNA. TRBV12-1 is a documented pseudogene. CDR3 length: 20 amino acids. The CDR3 reads CASSSRLIRDSGMILDEQYF. Written as DNA, the CDR3 is TGTGCCAGCAGCTCACGCCTCATACGCGATAGCGGGATGATACTGGACGAGCAGTACTTC.

This clone was recorded once. The gene calls are TRBV11-2 and TRBJ2-7; D may match TRBD1 or TRBD2 (5 bases each). The CDR3 length is 15 residues. Per the germline V gene, CDR1 is SGHAT and CDR2 is FQNNGV. Trimming removed 1 base from V and 6 bases from J, with 16 bases in between. CDR3 DNA: TGTGCCAGCAGCTTAGGGACCGGGACCGGGCGCGAGCAGTACTTC. Its protein product is CASSLGTGTGREQYF.

J is TRBJ2-7 and V is TRBV29-1; D is possibly TRBD1 or TRBD2 (5 bases each). The CDR3 spans 14 residues. In germline, CDR1 is SQVTM, CDR2 ANQGSEA. With 4 bases removed from V and 0 bases from J, the gap between germline ends came to 13 bases. The CDR3 loop is CSVVWAGSSYEQYF. For the CDR3, the DNA is TGCAGCGTTGTATGGGCAGGGAGCTCCTACGAGCAGTACTTC.

Comments on this clone: Other DNA sequences in this sample translate to the same CDR3. V usage is TRBV19 and J usage is TRBJ2-2; no clear D. V dropped 3 bases and J dropped 4 bases, with 6 bases sitting between them. There are 13 residues in the CDR3. Germline loops: CDR1 LNHDA, CDR2 SQIVND (reference sequence). The CDR3 sequence: CASSIALTGELFF. The CDR3, as DNA: TGTGCCAGTAGTATTGCCCTCACCGGGGAGCTGTTTTTT.

The V gene is TRBV29-1, the J gene TRBJ2-3; 13 bases map to TRBD2. The V and J ends lost 7 bases and 4 bases, in that order; junction bases with no gene match: 2. The CDR3 has 13 amino acids. Germline V gene sequence: CDR1 SQVTM, CDR2 ANQGSEA. As DNA, the CDR3 is TGCAGCGGACTAGCGGGAGGCCCAGATACGCAGTATTTT. This encodes CSGLAGGPDTQYF.

V and J are TRBV6-5 and TRBJ2-7, with TRBD1 matching over 8 bases. Germline CDR1 and CDR2: MNHEY and SVGAGI. This CDR3 has 14 amino acids. After removal of 4 bases from V and 0 bases from J, the junction contained 2 bases not matched to a gene. CDR3 region: CASSWTGHSYEQYF. Written as DNA, the CDR3 is TGTGCCAGCAGTTGGACAGGGCACTCCTACGAGCAGTACTTC.

The V and J genes are TRBV11-2 and TRBJ2-7; D ambiguous. The CDR3 spans 15 residues. V was clipped by 4 bases and J by 6 bases, with 19 bases between them. Germline V gene lookup returns CDR1 SGHAT and CDR2 FQNNGV. The CDR3 nucleotides read TGTGCCAGCAGCTCCTTAATCGTTTACAGAGGCGAGCAGTACTTC. Its translation is CASSSLIVYRGEQYF.

The chain recombines TRBV4-3 with TRBJ2-7; D is perhaps TRBD1 (6 bases). Trimming stripped 0 bases from V and 3 bases from J, with 15 bases between. The germline V gene encodes CDR1 LGHNA and CDR2 YSLEER. The CDR3 is 16 amino acids. The CDR3: CASSQDRATGLYEQYF. The CDR3 nucleotides are TGCGCCAGCAGCCAAGATCGTGCGACAGGCCTCTACGAGCAGTACTTC.